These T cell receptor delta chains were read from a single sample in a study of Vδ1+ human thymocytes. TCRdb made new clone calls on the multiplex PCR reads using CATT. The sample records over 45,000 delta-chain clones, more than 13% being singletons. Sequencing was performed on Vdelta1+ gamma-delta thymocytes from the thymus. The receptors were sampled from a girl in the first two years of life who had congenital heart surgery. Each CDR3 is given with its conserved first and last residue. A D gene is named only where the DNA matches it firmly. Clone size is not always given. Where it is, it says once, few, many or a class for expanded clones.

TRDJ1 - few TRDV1 TGTGCTCTTGGGGAACGGTTGGGGCCCGATAAACTCATCTTT CALGERLGPDKLIF
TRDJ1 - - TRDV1 TGTGCTCTTGGGGAGGAATTTCAACTCCCGGTCCCCCTCCATCACACCGATAAACTCATCTTT CALGEEFQLPVPLHHTDKLIF
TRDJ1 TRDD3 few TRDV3 TGTGCCGCTCCCCCTGGGGGATACGCCGGATCAGCACATAAACTCATCTTT CAAPPGGYAGSAHKLIF
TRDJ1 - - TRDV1 TGTGCTCTTGGGGAACTAGAGGCCTACGCAACACTCCATTACACCGATAAACTCATCTTT CALGELEAYATLHYTDKLIF
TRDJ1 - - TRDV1 TGTGCTCTTGGGGAGCCTTCCCCGACTACGCCAACGGGGGAGGACAACAAGTACACCGATAAACTCATCTTT CALGEPSPTTPTGEDNKYTDKLIF
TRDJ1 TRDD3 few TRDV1 TGTGCTCTTGTGCCCAGGTTTGACGGGGGATACCCGGGGAAACTCATCTTT CALVPRFDGGYPGKLIF
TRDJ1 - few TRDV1 TGTGCTCTTGGGGAACACCCTCTTCACGTGGCCGATAAACTCATCTTT CALGEHPLHVADKLIF
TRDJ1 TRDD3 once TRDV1 TGTGCTCTTGGGGACCGTAAAACCGGGCTTCCTAAAAGACTGGGGGATACCGGACTCATCTTT CALGDRKTGLPKRLGDTGLIF
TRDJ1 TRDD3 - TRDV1 TGTGCTCTTGGGGACCGAGCCCTTCAATACTGGGGGATACGACCGATCGGGGGTAAACTCATCTTT CALGDRALQYWGIRPIGGKLIF
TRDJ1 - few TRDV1 TGTGCTCTTGGGGACCTTTTCCCAACCCTTACTCGGGGGTACACCGATAAACTCATCTTT CALGDLFPTLTRGYTDKLIF
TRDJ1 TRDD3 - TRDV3 TGTGCCTTTAACGCCCAGCTACTTGGGATACGGTTAAAAATGGTTGGTAAACTCATCTTT CAFNAQLLGIRLKMVGKLIF
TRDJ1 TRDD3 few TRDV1 TGTGCTCTTGGGGAACTTCAGTCCCACTTTTTTACTGGGGGATACTGCACCGATAAACTCATCTTT CALGELQSHFFTGGYCTDKLIF
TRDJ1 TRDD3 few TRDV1 TGTGCTCTTGGGGAGAAGAGGCTTCCACTACTGGGGCCCAACGGCGACACCGATAAACTCATCTTT CALGEKRLPLLGPNGDTDKLIF
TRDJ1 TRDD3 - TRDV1 TGTGCTCTTGGGGAGAGATTTCTTACTGGGGAAACTATCTACACCGATAAACTCATCTTT CALGERFLTGETIYTDKLIF
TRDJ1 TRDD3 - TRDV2 TGTGCCTGTGACAATAATTTACTGGGGGAATTACCGTACACCGATAAACTCATCTTT CACDNNLLGELPYTDKLIF
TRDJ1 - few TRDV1 TGTGCTCTTGGGGAGCTTCCCAAACCTCCTACTGGGGCCCCTGGGTACACCGATAAACTCATCTTT CALGELPKPPTGAPGYTDKLIF